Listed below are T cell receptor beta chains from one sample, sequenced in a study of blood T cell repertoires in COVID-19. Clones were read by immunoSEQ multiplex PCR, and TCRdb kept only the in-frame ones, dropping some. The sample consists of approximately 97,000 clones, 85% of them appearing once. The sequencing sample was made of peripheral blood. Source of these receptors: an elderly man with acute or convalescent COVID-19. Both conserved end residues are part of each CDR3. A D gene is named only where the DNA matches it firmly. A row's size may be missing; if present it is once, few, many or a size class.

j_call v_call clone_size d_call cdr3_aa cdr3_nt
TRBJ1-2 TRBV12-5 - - CASGFDSINYGYTF TGTGCTAGTGGTTTTGACAGCATTAACTATGGCTACACCTTC
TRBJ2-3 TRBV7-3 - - CASSLLGSGTDTQYF TGTGCCAGCAGCTTACTCGGGAGTGGCACAGATACGCAGTATTTT
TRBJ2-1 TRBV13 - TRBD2 CASSLDQGLLGKYEQFF TGTGCCAGCAGCTTAGACCAGGGACTACTGGGGAAATATGAGCAGTTCTTC
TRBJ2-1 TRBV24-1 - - CATSDLVSSYNEQFF TGTGCCACCAGTGATTTAGTGAGCTCCTACAATGAGCAGTTCTTC
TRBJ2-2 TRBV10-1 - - CASSGASRGGTGELFF TGCGCCAGCAGTGGCGCTAGTAGGGGTGGAACCGGGGAGCTGTTTTTT
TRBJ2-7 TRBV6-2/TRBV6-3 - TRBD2 CASSYGLAGTYEQYF TGTGCCAGCAGTTACGGGCTAGCGGGGACCTACGAGCAGTACTTC
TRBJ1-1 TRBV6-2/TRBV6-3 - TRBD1 CASSYSIGQGTEAFF TGTGCCAGCAGTTACTCCATTGGACAGGGCACTGAAGCTTTCTTT
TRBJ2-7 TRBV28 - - CASSPPAGPLYYEQYF TGTGCCAGCAGTCCCCCCGCGGGGCCCCTATACTACGAGCAGTACTTC
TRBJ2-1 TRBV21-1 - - CAARAGEQFF TGTGCCGCCAGGGCCGGTGAGCAGTTCTTC
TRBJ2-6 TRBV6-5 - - CASSYPGETGANVLTF TGTGCCAGCAGTTACCCAGGGGAGACTGGGGCCAACGTCCTGACTTTC
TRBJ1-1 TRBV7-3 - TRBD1 CASSLGVVTGTYRGTEAFF TGTGCCAGCAGCTTAGGAGTAGTGACAGGGACTTATCGGGGCACTGAAGCTTTCTTT
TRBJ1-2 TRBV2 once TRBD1 CASSVDRVSYGYTF TGTGCCAGCAGTGTAGACAGGGTTAGCTATGGCTACACCTTC
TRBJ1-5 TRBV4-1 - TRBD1 CASSHTMDRGLQPQHF TGCGCCAGCAGCCACACTATGGACAGGGGGCTTCAGCCCCAGCATTTT
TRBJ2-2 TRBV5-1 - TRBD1 CASSQGQGGTGELFF TGCGCCAGCAGCCAGGGACAGGGTGGGACCGGGGAGCTGTTTTTT
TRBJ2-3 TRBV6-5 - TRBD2 CASKVAGVSDTQYF TGTGCCAGCAAAGTGGCGGGAGTCTCAGATACGCAGTATTTT
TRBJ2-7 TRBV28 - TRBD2 CASTGGLAGVSYEQYF TGTGCCAGCACTGGGGGACTAGCGGGAGTTTCGTACGAGCAGTACTTC
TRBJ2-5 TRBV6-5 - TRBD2 CASSRAGGPEETQYF TGTGCCAGCAGTAGAGCGGGAGGGCCGGAAGAGACCCAGTACTTC
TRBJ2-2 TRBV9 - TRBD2 CASSVAGGQTGELFF TGTGCCAGCAGCGTCGCGGGAGGGCAAACCGGGGAGCTGTTTTTT